Listed here is a single T cell receptor beta chain. The length of the CDR3 is 14 residues. V lost 3 bases and J lost 7, with 15 bases in between. In germline, CDR1 is SEHNR, CDR2 FQNEAQ (reference sequence). The data originate from a study of cytomegalovirus exposure and HLA in healthy donors. TCRdb's copy holds only in-frame clones and misses some; the assay was immunoSEQ multiplex PCR. The table includes under 85,000 clones, roughly 95% detected once. This TCR was sampled from a woman aged 18-29 years in good health and CMV-seropositive. The sequencing input was PBMCs. The chain has TRBV7-9 and TRBJ1-2; a possible D gene is TRBD1 (6 bases). In DNA, the CDR3 is TGTGCCAGCAGCTTGGGTGGTGGGGGCGCTGGCTACACCTTC. As protein: CASSLGGGGAGYTF. The whole variable domain, remainder taken from reference TRBV7-9 and TRBJ1-2, is DTGVSQNPRHKITKRGQNVTFRCDPISEHNRLYWYRQTLGQGPEFLTYFQNEAQLEKSRLLSDRFSAERPKGSFSTLEIQRTEQGDSAMYLCASSLGGGGAGYTFGSGTRLTVV.